What follows are 4 T cell receptor beta chains derived from one specimen sequenced in a study of T cell repertoires in ileal Crohn's disease. Sequenced by immunoSEQ multiplex PCR; TCRdb stores in-frame clones only, minus some. The sample includes about 13,000 clones, 80% to 85% of them seen just once. The sequenced sample was ileal tissue. Receptors were obtained from an adult with Crohn's disease.

This chain links TRBV29-1 with TRBJ1-1, with 7 bases lining up with TRBD1. This CDR3 region has 11 residues. Germline lookup yields CDR1 SQVTM and CDR2 ANQGSEA. Trimming cost V 6 bases and J 8 bases; bases outside gene matches: 6. The CDR3 loop reads CSVTGNAEAFF. CDR3 bases: TGCAGCGTGACAGGGAACGCCGAAGCTTTCTTT.

The genes are TRBV6-1 and TRBJ1-2; D is uncertain. CDR3 length: 13 residues. V was cut by 2 bases and J by 8 bases, with 12 bases left in between. Germline V gene data show CDR1 as MNHNS and CDR2 as SASEGT. For the CDR3, the DNA is TGTGCCAGCAGTGAACCGAGGGCTGGCGGCTACACCTTC. Amino acids: CASSEPRAGGYTF.

The chain carries TRBV10-1 and TRBJ2-5, with TRBD1 matching 8 bases. The CDR3 loop spans 14 amino acids. The V gene end was trimmed by 7 bases and the J gene end by 2 bases; junction bases not matched to a gene: 6. Germline lookup yields CDR1 WNHNN and CDR2 SYGVQD (reference sequence). The CDR3 is CASIRDRSQETQYF. Here the CDR3 DNA reads TGCGCCAGCATACGGGACAGGTCACAAGAGACCCAGTACTTC.

This clone was seen more than once but under ten times. The CDR3 spells CASSRHIRDEQYF. In DNA form, the CDR3 reads TGCGCCAGCAGTCGGCACATCAGGGACGAGCAGTACTTC. The chain has TRBV23-1 and TRBJ2-7; a possible D gene is TRBD1 (5 bases). TRBV23-1 is reported as an ORF; its role is uncertain. The CDR3 is 13 residues long. The V and J ends lost 4 bases and 5 bases respectively, with 12 bases between them.